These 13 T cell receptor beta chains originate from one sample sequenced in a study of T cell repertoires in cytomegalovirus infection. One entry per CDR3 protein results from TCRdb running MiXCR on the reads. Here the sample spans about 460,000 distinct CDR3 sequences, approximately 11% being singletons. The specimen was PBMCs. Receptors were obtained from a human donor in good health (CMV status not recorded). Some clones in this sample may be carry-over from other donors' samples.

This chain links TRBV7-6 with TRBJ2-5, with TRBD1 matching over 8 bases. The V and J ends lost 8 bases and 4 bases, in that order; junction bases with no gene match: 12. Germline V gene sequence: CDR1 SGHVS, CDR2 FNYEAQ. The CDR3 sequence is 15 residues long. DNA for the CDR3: TGTGCCAGCGGACGGGACAGGACCCTTGGAGAGACCCAGTACTTC. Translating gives CASGRDRTLGETQYF.

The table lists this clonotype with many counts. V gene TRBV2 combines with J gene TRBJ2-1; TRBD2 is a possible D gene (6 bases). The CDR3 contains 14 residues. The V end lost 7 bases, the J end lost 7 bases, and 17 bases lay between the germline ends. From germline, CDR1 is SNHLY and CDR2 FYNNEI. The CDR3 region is CASILGGASNEQFF. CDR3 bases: TGTGCCAGCATACTTGGAGGGGCGTCGAATGAGCAGTTCTTC.

The CDR3 DNA reads TGTGCCAGTAGCCCAACTGTCAGCTCTGGAAACACCATATATTTT. Translated: CASSPTVSSGNTIYF. The gene calls are TRBV19 and TRBJ1-3; D gene ambiguous. CDR3 length equals 15 residues. Trimming stripped 6 bases from V and 0 bases from J, with 12 bases between. Germline CDR1 LNHDA, CDR2 SQIVND (reference sequence).

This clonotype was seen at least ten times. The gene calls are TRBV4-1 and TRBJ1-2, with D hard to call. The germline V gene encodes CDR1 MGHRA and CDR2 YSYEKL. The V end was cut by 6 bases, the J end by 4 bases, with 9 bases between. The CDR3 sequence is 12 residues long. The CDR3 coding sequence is TGCGCCAGCAGTCGGGAGACCTATGGCTACACCTTC. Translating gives CASSRETYGYTF.

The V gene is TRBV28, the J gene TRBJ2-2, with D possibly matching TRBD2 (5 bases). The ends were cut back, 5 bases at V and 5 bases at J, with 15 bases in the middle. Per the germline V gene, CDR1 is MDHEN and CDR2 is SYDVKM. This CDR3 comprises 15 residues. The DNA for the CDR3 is TGTGCCAGCAGTACGCCCGGGGATTTGACCGGGGAGCTGTTTTTT. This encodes CASSTPGDLTGELFF.

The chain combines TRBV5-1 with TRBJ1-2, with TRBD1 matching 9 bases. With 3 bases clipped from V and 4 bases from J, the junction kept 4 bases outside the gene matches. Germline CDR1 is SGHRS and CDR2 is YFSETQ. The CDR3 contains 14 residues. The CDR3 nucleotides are TGCGCCAGCAGCTCGTTGACAGGGGGCTATGGCTACACCTTC. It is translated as CASSSLTGGYGYTF. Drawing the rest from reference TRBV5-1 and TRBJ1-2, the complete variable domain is KAGVTQTPRYLIKTRGQQVTLSCSPISGHRSVSWYQQTPGQGLQFLFEYFSETQRNKGNFPGRFSGRQFSNSRSEMNVSTLELGDSALYLCASSSLTGGYGYTFGSGTRLTVV.

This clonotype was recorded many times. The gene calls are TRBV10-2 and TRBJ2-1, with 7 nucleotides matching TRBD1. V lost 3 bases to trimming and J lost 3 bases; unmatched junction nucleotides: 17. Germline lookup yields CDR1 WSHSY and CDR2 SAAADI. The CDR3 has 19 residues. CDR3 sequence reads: CASSDPRDLQGWGYNEQFF. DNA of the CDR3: TGCGCCAGCAGTGATCCCCGGGACCTACAGGGGTGGGGCTACAATGAGCAGTTCTTC.

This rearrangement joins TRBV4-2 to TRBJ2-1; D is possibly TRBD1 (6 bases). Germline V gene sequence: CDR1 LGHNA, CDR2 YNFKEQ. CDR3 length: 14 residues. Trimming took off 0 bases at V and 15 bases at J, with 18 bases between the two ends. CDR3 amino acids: CASSQERSGARLFF. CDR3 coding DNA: TGTGCCAGCAGCCAAGAAAGATCAGGGGCCCGCTTGTTCTTC.

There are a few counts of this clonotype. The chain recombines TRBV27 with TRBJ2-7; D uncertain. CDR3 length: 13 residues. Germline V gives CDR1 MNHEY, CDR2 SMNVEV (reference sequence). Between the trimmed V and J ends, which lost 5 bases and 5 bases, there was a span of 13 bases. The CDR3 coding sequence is TGTGCCAGCAGTCCACCGGCGACCAACGAGCAGTACTTC. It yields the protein CASSPPATNEQYF.

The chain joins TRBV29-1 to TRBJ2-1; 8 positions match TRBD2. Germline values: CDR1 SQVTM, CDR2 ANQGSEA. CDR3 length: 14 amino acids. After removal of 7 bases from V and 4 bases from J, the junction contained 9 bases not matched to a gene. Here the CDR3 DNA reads TGCAGCGCTCCCCAGCGGGGGCATTACAATGAGCAGTTCTTC. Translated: CSAPQRGHYNEQFF.

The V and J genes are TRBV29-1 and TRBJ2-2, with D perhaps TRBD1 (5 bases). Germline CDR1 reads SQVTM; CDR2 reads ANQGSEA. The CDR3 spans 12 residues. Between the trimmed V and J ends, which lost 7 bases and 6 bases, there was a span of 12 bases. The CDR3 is CSAKTAAGELFF. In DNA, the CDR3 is TGCAGCGCTAAGACAGCCGCCGGGGAGCTGTTTTTT.

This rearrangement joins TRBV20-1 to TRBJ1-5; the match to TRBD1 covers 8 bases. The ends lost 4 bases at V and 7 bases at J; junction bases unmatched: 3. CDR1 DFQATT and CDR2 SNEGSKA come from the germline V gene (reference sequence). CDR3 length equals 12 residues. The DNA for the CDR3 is TGCAGTGCTACCAGGGGGCAACAGCCCCAGCATTTT. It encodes CSATRGQQPQHF.

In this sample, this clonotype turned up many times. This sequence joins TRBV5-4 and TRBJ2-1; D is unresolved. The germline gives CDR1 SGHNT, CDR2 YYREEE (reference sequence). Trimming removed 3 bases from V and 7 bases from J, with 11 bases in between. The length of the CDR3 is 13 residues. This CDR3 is CASSSQHGNEQFF. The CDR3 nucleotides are TGTGCCAGCAGCTCCCAGCATGGGAATGAGCAGTTCTTC.